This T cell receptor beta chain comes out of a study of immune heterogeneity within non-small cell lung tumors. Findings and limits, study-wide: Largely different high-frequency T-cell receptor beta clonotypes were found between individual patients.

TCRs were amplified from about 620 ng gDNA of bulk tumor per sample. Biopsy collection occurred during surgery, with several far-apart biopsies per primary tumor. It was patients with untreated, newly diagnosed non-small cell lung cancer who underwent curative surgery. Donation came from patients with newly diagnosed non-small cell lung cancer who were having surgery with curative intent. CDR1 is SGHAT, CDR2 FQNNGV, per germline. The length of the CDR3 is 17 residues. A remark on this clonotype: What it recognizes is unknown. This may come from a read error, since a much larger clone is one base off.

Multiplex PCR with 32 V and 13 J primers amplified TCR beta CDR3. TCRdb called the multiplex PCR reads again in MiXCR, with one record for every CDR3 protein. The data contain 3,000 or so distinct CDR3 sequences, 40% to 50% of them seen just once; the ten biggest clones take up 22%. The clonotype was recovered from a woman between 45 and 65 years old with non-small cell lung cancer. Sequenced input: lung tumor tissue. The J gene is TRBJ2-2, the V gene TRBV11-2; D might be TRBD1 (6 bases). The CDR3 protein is CASSLPPRQVNTGEPFF. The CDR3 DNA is TGTGCCAGCAGCCTGCCACCCAGACAGGTTAACACCGGGGAGCCGTTTTTT.